This entry features one T cell receptor beta chain sequence. This clone's antigen is unknown. No qualities accompany the bases; no much larger clone lies one base away. This entry comes from a study of control samples from healthy donors and cancer patients (dated by TCRdb to about 2020). Receptor libraries were prepared by the immunoSEQ multiplex PCR assay. In TCRdb, the immuneACCESS table is reduced to in-frame sequences with V and J assigned. These tables do not hold every clone; where another copy was compared, an unresolved V gene accounts for under half, and the others remain unexplained. Counted in this sample were more than 70,000 clones; 80% to 95% of them appeared once. Approximately 1% of the sample is taken by the ten largest. Sequenced: blood. The receptor was derived from a woman aged 25 to 45 in good health.

The DNA sequence is TGTGCCAGCCGAACAGGGGGCAGTGGCTACACCTTC. Its protein is CASRTGGSGYTF. The chain couples TRBV11-1 to TRBJ1-2, with 9 middle bases fitting TRBD1. The germline V gene encodes CDR1 SGHAT and CDR2 FQDESV (reference sequence). V is trimmed back by 8 bases and J by 7 bases, and the junction contains 5 bases that no gene match accounts for. From cysteine to phenylalanine, the CDR3 is 12 amino acids long. Just CDR3 DNA is preserved here, 36 bases in frame from base 1.